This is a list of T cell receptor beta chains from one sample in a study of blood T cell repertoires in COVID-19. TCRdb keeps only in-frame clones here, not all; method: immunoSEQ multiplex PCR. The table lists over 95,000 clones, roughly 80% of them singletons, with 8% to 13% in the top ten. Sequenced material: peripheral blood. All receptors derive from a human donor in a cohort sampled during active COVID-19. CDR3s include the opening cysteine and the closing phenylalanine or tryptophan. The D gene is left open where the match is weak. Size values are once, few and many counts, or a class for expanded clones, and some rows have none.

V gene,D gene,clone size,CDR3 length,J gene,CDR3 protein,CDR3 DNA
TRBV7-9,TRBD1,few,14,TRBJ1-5,CASSSGQLNQPQHF,TGTGCCAGCAGCTCGGGACAGTTAAATCAGCCCCAGCATTTT
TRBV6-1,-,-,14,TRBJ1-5,CASSEAVLNQPQHF,TGTGCCAGCAGTGAAGCGGTACTCAATCAGCCCCAGCATTTT
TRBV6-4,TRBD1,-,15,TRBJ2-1,CASRKGAVGYNEQFF,TGTGCCAGCAGGAAGGGGGCAGTGGGCTACAATGAGCAGTTCTTC
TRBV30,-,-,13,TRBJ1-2,CAWEWQVRDGYTF,TGTGCCTGGGAGTGGCAGGTCAGAGATGGCTACACCTTC
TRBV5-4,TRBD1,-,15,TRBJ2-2,CASSLGTGDTGELFF,TGTGCCAGCAGCTTGGGGACAGGGGACACCGGGGAGCTGTTTTTT
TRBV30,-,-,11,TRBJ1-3,CAWSVADTIYF,TGTGCCTGGAGTGTAGCCGACACCATATATTTT
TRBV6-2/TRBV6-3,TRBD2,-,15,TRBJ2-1,CASSSTSGGGGEQFF,TGTGCCAGCAGTTCTACTAGCGGAGGTGGGGGCGAGCAGTTCTTC
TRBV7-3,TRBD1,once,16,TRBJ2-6,CASSSGQHSGANVLTF,TGTGCCAGCAGCTCGGGACAGCACTCTGGGGCCAACGTCCTGACTTTC
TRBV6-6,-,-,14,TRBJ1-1,CASSYRGRDTEAFF,TGTGCCAGCAGTTATCGCGGCCGGGACACTGAAGCTTTCTTT
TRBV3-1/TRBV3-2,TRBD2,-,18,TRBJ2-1,CASSQETLAGERVDEQFF,TGTGCCAGCAGCCAAGAGACTCTAGCGGGAGAACGGGTAGATGAGCAGTTCTTC
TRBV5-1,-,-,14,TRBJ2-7,CASSSQGRAGEQYF,TGCGCCAGCAGCTCCCAGGGCAGGGCCGGCGAGCAGTACTTC
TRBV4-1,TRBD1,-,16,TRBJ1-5,CASSQGTGMSNQPQHF,TGCGCCAGCAGCCAAGGGACAGGGATGAGCAATCAGCCCCAGCATTTT
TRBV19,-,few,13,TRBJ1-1,CASRKEMNTEAFF,TGTGCCAGTAGGAAAGAGATGAACACTGAAGCTTTCTTT
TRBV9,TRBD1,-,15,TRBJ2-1,CASSGDRVSYNEQFF,TGTGCCAGCAGCGGGGACAGGGTCTCCTACAATGAGCAGTTCTTC
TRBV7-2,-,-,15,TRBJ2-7,CASSLVPGDSYEQYF,TGTGCCAGCAGCTTAGTACCAGGGGACTCCTACGAGCAGTACTTC
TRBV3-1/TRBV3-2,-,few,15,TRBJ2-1,CASSQGQQGQNEQFF,TGTGCCAGCAGCCAAGGGCAACAGGGTCAGAATGAGCAGTTCTTC
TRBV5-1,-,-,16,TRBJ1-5,CASSRGGGQSNQPQHF,TGCGCCAGCAGCCGCGGCGGGGGTCAGAGCAATCAGCCCCAGCATTTT
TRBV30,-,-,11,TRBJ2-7,CAWSPAYEQYF,TGTGCCTGGAGTCCGGCCTACGAGCAGTACTTC
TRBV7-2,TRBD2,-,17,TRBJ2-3,CASSLAGTGGPGDTQYF,TGTGCCAGCAGCTTAGCCGGGACGGGAGGGCCGGGAGATACGCAGTATTTT
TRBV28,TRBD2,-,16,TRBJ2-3,CASSSPTSGNTDTQYF,TGTGCCAGCAGTTCACCTACTAGCGGGAACACAGATACGCAGTATTTT
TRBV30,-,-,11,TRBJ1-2,CAWMASGGYTF,TGTGCCTGGATGGCCTCTGGTGGCTACACCTTC
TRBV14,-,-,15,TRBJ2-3,CASSPNKHGTDTQYF,TGTGCCAGCAGCCCAAATAAGCACGGCACAGATACGCAGTATTTT